This TCR beta chain was captured by sequencing in a study of technical replicates of blood from a few donors (dated by TCRdb to the late 2010s). For this clone: This clone's antigen is unknown. One base away there is no much larger clone; base qualities are not given.

Library prep was done by the immunoSEQ multiplex PCR assay. TCRdb took over this immuneACCESS table, retaining in-frame rearrangements with V and J assigned. Such tables are incomplete; in checked studies, under half of the missing clones stem from an unresolved V gene, and the remainder is unexplained. This sample has more than 60,000 clones in its table, and roughly 89% of those were observed once. The ten largest make up 4% to 6.5% of the sample. The sequence was obtained from a human donor in good health. Some clones in this sample may be carry-over from other donors' samples. The source material was PBMCs.

The CDR3 here reads CASSLGQGGRQPQHF. The base sequence is TGTGCCAGCAGCTTAGGGCAGGGGGGTCGTCAGCCCCAGCATTTT. In this chain, TRBV7-8 is recombined with TRBJ1-5, and 7 bases in between align with TRBD1. As encoded in the germline V gene, CDR1 is SGHVS while CDR2 is FQNEAQ. Compared with germline, V lacks 1 base and J lacks 6 bases; bases without a gene match: 6. The cysteine opens and the phenylalanine closes a CDR3 of 15 amino acids. Only CDR3 DNA is held: 45 bases, read in frame from base 1.